Shown below are 18 T cell receptor beta chains from a single sample sequenced in a study of CD4 T cells in relation to SARS-CoV-2 and coronaviruses. Using immunoSEQ multiplex PCR, the repertoire was profiled, and TCRdb retains in-frame clones only, with some absent. Among about 30,000 clones listed, roughly 70% were seen once. Before the COVID-19 pandemic, during about 2011-2019, CD4+ T cells were taken from unexposed donors. CD4+ T cells were isolated from the cells after about ten days of culture. For these TCRs, the target antigens are not known. The sequencing sample was made of CD4+ T cells from PBMCs, cultured in vitro. These receptors were taken from a human donor in good health.

The chain uses TRBV11-2 and TRBJ2-1; TRBD1 might be the D (6 bases). The CDR3 runs to 15 residues. Germline lookup yields CDR1 SGHAT and CDR2 FQNNGV. Trimming removed 3 bases at V and 4 bases at J, with 13 bases between. CDR3 nucleotide sequence: TGTGCCAGCAGCTTCGGCAGGGGCCCATACAATGAGCAGTTCTTC. It is translated as CASSFGRGPYNEQFF.

The chain uses TRBV4-3 and TRBJ1-2; D may be TRBD1 (5 bases). V was shortened by 0 bases and J by 4 bases, with 15 bases between the two germline ends. CDR1 is LGHNA and CDR2 is YSLEER in the germline V gene. This CDR3 has 16 amino acids. In DNA, the CDR3 is TGCGCCAGCAGCCAAGAAGGGACTCGAGGTAGCTATGGCTACACCTTC. This gives the protein CASSQEGTRGSYGYTF.

The J gene is TRBJ2-7, the V gene TRBV6-5, with D possibly matching TRBD2 (6 bases). The V gene lost 2 bases and the J gene lost 6 bases, with 17 bases spanning the gap. Germline V CDR1 and CDR2: MNHEY, SVGAGI. This CDR3 spans 15 amino acids. CDR3 sequence: CASSYAGGVGLEQYF. The DNA of the CDR3 is TGTGCCAGCAGTTACGCCGGCGGGGTTGGGCTCGAGCAGTACTTC.

The sample holds a few counts of this clone. The V gene is TRBV2, the J gene TRBJ1-4; 8 bases map to TRBD1. The CDR3 runs 18 residues. Trimming took 3 bases from V and 3 from J; bases not matched to a gene: 12. CDR1 is SNHLY and CDR2 is FYNNEI in the germline V gene. The CDR3 here is CASSDTRDRLSPNEKLFF. The CDR3 DNA follows: TGTGCCAGCAGTGACACCCGGGACAGGTTGTCGCCTAATGAAAAACTGTTTTTT.

As for this clone: One end of the junction fails to match germline, which may point to a read error. CDR3 DNA: TGTGCCAGCAGCCTAGCGGGAACCGGGTCCTACGAGCAGTACTTC. This translates into CASSLAGTGSYEQYF. The rearrangement uses TRBV7-2 and TRBJ2-7, with 9 bases lining up with TRBD2. This CDR3 is 15 amino acids long. Germline V gene sequence: CDR1 SGHTA, CDR2 FQGNSA.

This rearrangement joins TRBV4-3 to TRBJ1-2; unclear D gene. Germline V gene lookup returns CDR1 LGHNA and CDR2 YSLEER. Trimming took off 2 bases at V and 8 bases at J, with 9 bases between the two ends. The CDR3 sequence is 12 residues long. Here the CDR3 DNA reads TGCGCCAGCAGCCAACTTGGCCGCGGCTACACCTTC. Amino acids: CASSQLGRGYTF.

The chain links TRBV5-4 to TRBJ2-6, with D tentatively TRBD2 (6 bases). The germline V gene has CDR1 SGHNT and CDR2 YYREEE (reference sequence). The CDR3 covers 16 residues. Trimming shortened V by 6 bases and J by 2 bases, and 15 bases separated the two germline ends. The CDR3 loop reads CASNGGGVAGANVLTF. The CDR3 DNA follows: TGTGCCAGCAATGGAGGCGGGGTGGCTGGGGCCAACGTCCTGACTTTC.

The rearrangement joins TRBV18 to TRBJ2-7; TRBD1 might be the D (5 bases). The CDR3 has 13 residues. V dropped 5 bases and J dropped 3 bases, with 11 bases sitting between them. In germline, CDR1 is KGHSH, CDR2 LQKENI. CDR3 residues: CASSSQGDYEQYF. The CDR3 bases are TGTGCCAGCTCATCGCAAGGGGACTACGAGCAGTACTTC.

The chain couples TRBV28 to TRBJ1-1, with D tentatively TRBD1 (5 bases). This CDR3 is 13 amino acids long. Germline V gene sequence: CDR1 MDHEN, CDR2 SYDVKM. Trimming cost V 6 bases and J 11 bases, with 19 bases left between them. Written as DNA, the CDR3 is TGTGCCAGCAGCCCAACGGCGGGGCTAGGGGCTTTCTTT. Its translation: CASSPTAGLGAFF.

This clone has only a few counts. The genes are TRBV6-5 and TRBJ2-4; 13 nucleotides agree with TRBD2. CDR1 and CDR2 (germline): MNHEY, SVGAGI. V gave up 0 bases and J gave up 15 bases; unmatched junction bases: 8. There are 15 residues in the CDR3. CDR3 bases: TGTGCCAGCAGTTACTCCCACGGACTAGCGGGGGACCTGTACTTC. Protein product: CASSYSHGLAGDLYF.

The table lists this clone with a few counts. This rearrangement joins TRBV4-1 to TRBJ1-2; D gene uncertain. Germline CDR1 MGHRA, CDR2 YSYEKL. With 8 bases removed from V and 7 bases from J, the gap between germline ends came to 5 bases. The CDR3 has 9 residues. The CDR3 sequence: CASGSGYTF. CDR3 nucleotide sequence: TGCGCCAGCGGCTCTGGCTACACCTTC.

V gene TRBV11-2 combines with J gene TRBJ2-7; 8 bases are shared with TRBD1. J lost 4 bases, V lost 1 base, and 9 bases had no gene match. Germline CDR1 reads SGHAT; CDR2 reads FQNNGV. The CDR3 is 16 amino acids. The CDR3 spells CASSLGGGTGLYEQYF. CDR3 coding DNA: TGTGCCAGCAGCTTAGGGGGTGGGACAGGACTTTACGAGCAGTACTTC.

This rearrangement joins TRBV2 to TRBJ2-7; D may be TRBD1 or TRBD2 (5 bases each). This CDR3 has 13 residues. The germline gives CDR1 SNHLY, CDR2 FYNNEI. Trimming removed 6 bases from V and 5 bases from J, with 14 bases in between. The CDR3 DNA reads TGTGCCAGCAGACGGGGCCAACAGAACGAGCAGTACTTC. Translated: CASRRGQQNEQYF.

This clone was seen more than once but under ten times. The rearrangement links TRBV7-9 to TRBJ2-2; tentatively, D is TRBD2 (5 bases). The CDR3 loop spans 13 amino acids. Germline CDR1 and CDR2: SEHNR and FQNEAQ (reference sequence). V shed 3 bases and J shed 5 bases, with 7 bases lying between them. CDR3 coding DNA: TGTGCCAGCAGCTTGAGGGAGACCGGGGAGCTGTTTTTT. Its translation: CASSLRETGELFF.

The rearrangement joins TRBV2 to TRBJ1-5, with D perhaps TRBD1 (5 bases). Trimming stripped 6 bases from V and 4 bases from J, with 10 bases between. The CDR3 contains 13 residues. Germline CDR1 reads SNHLY; CDR2 reads FYNNEI. The chain's CDR3 is CASRGEQNQPQHF. DNA for the CDR3: TGTGCCAGCAGGGGGGAACAGAATCAGCCCCAGCATTTT.

The genes are TRBV19 and TRBJ2-4; D is perhaps TRBD2 (6 bases). V lost 3 bases and J 3 bases, leaving 12 bases between the germline ends. This CDR3 has 15 residues. The germline CDR1 and CDR2 sequences are LNHDA and SQIVND (reference sequence). The DNA for the CDR3 is TGTGCCAGTAGTATGGTCCCCGGGGGCAAAAACATTCAGTACTTC. Its translation is CASSMVPGGKNIQYF.

V and J are TRBV3-1 (or the pseudogene TRBV3-2) and TRBJ2-4; the D is unclear. Germline CDR1 and CDR2: LGHDT and YNNKEL (reference sequence). The V and J ends lost 4 bases and 1 base respectively, with 8 bases between them. CDR3 length: 14 residues. The DNA of the CDR3 is TGTGCCAGCAGCCTTGAACCGGCCAAAAACATTCAGTACTTC. Amino acids: CASSLEPAKNIQYF.

The chain recombines TRBV11-1 with TRBJ2-3; D possibly matches TRBD1 or TRBD2 (5 bases each). Germline loops: CDR1 SGHAT, CDR2 FQDESV (reference sequence). CDR3 length: 15 amino acids. Trimming took 1 base from V and 6 from J, leaving 14 bases between them. CDR3: CASSLDWGSGDTQYF. CDR3 DNA sequence: TGTGCCAGCAGCTTAGACTGGGGGAGTGGGGATACGCAGTATTTT.